The T cell receptor beta chain described here comes from a study of T cells in Graves' hyperthyroidism and ophthalmopathy. Authors of the study amplified TCR beta CDR3 regions from RNA transcripts. Using the HTBI primer set, a first-round RT-PCR was run on the TCR CDR3. TCRdb independently ran MiXCR on the multiplex PCR reads; one entry per CDR3 protein. The repertoire has about 400,000 distinct CDR3 sequences, more than 13% of them found once; the top ten carry about 30%. Trimming pared 0 bases from V and 2 bases from J, leaving 11 bases between. The length of the CDR3 is 15 residues. Looked up from germline, CDR1 is MNHEY and CDR2 is SVGEGT. In this sample, this clonotype turned up many times.

Sequenced material: blood. The clonotype was recovered from a woman in her 30s with Graves' hyperthyroidism. The chain combines TRBV6-2 or TRBV6-3 with TRBJ2-7; no definite D call. CDR3 sequence reads: CASSYSSYSPYEQYF. The CDR3 bases are TGTGCCAGCAGTTACTCGAGTTACAGTCCCTACGAGCAGTACTTC.